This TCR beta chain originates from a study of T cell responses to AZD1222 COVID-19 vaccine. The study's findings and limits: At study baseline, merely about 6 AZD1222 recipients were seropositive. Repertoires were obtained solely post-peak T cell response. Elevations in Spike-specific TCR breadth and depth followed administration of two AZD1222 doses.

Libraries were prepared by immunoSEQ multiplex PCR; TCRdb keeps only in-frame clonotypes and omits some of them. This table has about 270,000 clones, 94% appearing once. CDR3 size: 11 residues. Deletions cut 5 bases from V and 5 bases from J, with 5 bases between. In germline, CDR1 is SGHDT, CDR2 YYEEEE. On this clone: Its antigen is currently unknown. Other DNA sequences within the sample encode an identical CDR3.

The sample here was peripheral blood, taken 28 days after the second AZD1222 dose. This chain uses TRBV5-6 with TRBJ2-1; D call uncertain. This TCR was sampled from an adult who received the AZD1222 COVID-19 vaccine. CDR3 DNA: TGTGCCAGCAGTTCCGACAATGAGCAGTTCTTC. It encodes CASSSDNEQFF.